Presented here are 32 T cell receptor beta chains from one specimen sequenced in a study of blood T cell repertoires in COVID-19 (TCRdb year 2020). The library was produced with the immunoSEQ multiplex PCR assay. TCRdb's version of the immuneACCESS table is confined to in-frame rearrangements and falls short of the full clone set. An unresolved V gene accounts for under half of the shortfall where checked; the remainder is of unknown origin. This sample holds about 110,000 clones; less than 75% were observed only once. In total, the top ten clones hold less than 2% of the sample. The sequenced material came from peripheral blood. These receptors all come from a woman in her thirties or forties with acute or convalescent COVID-19.

The CDR3 nucleotides read TGTGCCAGCAGTGAAGGGGCAGGGGAGTTAGTCATTCAGTACTTC. Residues: CASSEGAGELVIQYF. This sequence joins TRBV6-1 and TRBJ2-4; possibly TRBD1 for D (6 bases). Trimming stripped 1 base from V and 9 bases from J, with 16 bases between. The CDR3 length is 15 residues. Germline V gene lookup returns CDR1 MNHNS and CDR2 SASEGT.

This clone has a handful of counts. This chain links TRBV28 with TRBJ1-1; D is ambiguous. The CDR3 totals 14 residues. CDR1 is MDHEN, CDR2 SYDVKM, per germline. V lost 5 bases, J lost 3 bases, and 13 bases lay in between. Here the CDR3 DNA reads TGTGCCAGCAGTGCCTACAACACAGACACTGAAGCTTTCTTT. Its translation is CASSAYNTDTEAFF.

The rearrangement uses TRBV10-3 and TRBJ1-1; the match to TRBD1 covers 9 bases. The ends lost 7 bases at V and 2 bases at J; junction bases unmatched: 5. The germline V gene encodes CDR1 ENHRY and CDR2 SYGVKD. The CDR3 consists of 14 residues. In nucleotides, the CDR3 is TGTGCCATCAAGGGACAGGGTGGTAACACTGAAGCTTTCTTT. Residues: CAIKGQGGNTEAFF.

V gene TRBV3-1 (or the pseudogene TRBV3-2) combines with J gene TRBJ2-1; possibly TRBD2 for D (6 bases). This CDR3 contains 16 residues. Germline V CDR1 and CDR2: LGHDT, YNNKEL (reference sequence). The V end lost 4 bases, the J end lost 6 bases, and 19 bases lay between the germline ends. CDR3 region: CASSPPLAHNFNEQFF. DNA for the CDR3: TGTGCCAGCAGCCCACCTCTAGCGCACAACTTCAATGAGCAGTTCTTC.

This clone was seen a handful of times. The chain employs TRBV19 and TRBJ2-3; TRBD2 matches at 11 bases. The CDR3 loop spans 16 amino acids. Per germline, CDR1 LNHDA and CDR2 SQIVND (reference sequence). Trimming at V came to 7 bases and at J to 7 bases, leaving 13 bases not matched to a gene. CDR3 sequence (DNA): TGTGCCAGTACCCAGGGAGCTAGCGGGGGGATGTATACGCAGTATTTT. This encodes CASTQGASGGMYTQYF.

In its sample, this clone was seen a few times. The chain combines TRBV27 with TRBJ1-6; no clear D gene. Germline CDR1 reads MNHEY; CDR2 reads SMNVEV (reference sequence). The CDR3 has 17 residues. Trimming left V 4 bases short and J 0 bases short, with 13 bases between. The CDR3 sequence is CASSSLRASSYNSPLHF. The CDR3 nucleotides read TGTGCCAGCAGTTCTCTGAGGGCGAGCTCCTATAATTCACCCCTCCACTTT.

V is TRBV30 and J is TRBJ1-1; possible D gene TRBD1, 5 bases. From germline, CDR1 is GTSNPN and CDR2 SVGIG (reference sequence). This CDR3 spans 12 amino acids. With 3 bases removed from V and 1 base from J, the gap between germline ends came to 6 bases. In nucleotides, the CDR3 is TGTGCCTGGAGCAGGGAGAACACTGAAGCTTTCTTT. Translating it yields CAWSRENTEAFF.

V gene TRBV5-5 combines with J gene TRBJ2-3, with 11 bases identical to TRBD2. Germline V gene lookup returns CDR1 SGHKS and CDR2 YYEKEE (reference sequence). This CDR3 has 15 residues. Trimming removed 0 bases from V and 4 bases from J; junction bases left unmatched: 1. For the CDR3, the DNA is TGTGCCAGCAGCTTGGGTAGCGGGGGGGCAGATACGCAGTATTTT. Translation: CASSLGSGGADTQYF. The complete variable domain, with remaining parts taken from reference TRBV5-5 and TRBJ2-3, reads DAGVTQSPTHLIKTRGQQVTLRCSPISGHKSVSWYQQVLGQGPQFIFQYYEKEERGRGNFPDRFSARQFPNYSSELNVNALLLGDSALYLCASSLGSGGADTQYFGPGTRLTVL.

The V gene is TRBV2, the J gene TRBJ2-5, with 10 bases that match TRBD1. This CDR3 has 15 residues. Per the germline V gene, CDR1 is SNHLY and CDR2 is FYNNEI. With 6 bases clipped from V and 4 bases from J, the junction kept 8 bases outside the gene matches. The CDR3 coding sequence is TGTGCCAGCAGCACCGGGACAGGGGCGACAGAGACCCAGTACTTC. This codes for CASSTGTGATETQYF. Based on the CDR3 plus reference TRBV2 and TRBJ2-5, the full variable domain is EPEVTQTPSHQVTQMGQEVILRCVPISNHLYFYWYRQILGQKVEFLVSFYNNEISEKSEIFDDQFSVERPDGSNFTLKIRSTKLEDSAMYFCASSTGTGATETQYFGPGTRLLVL.

V and J are TRBV24-1 and TRBJ1-5; 9 bases are shared with TRBD1. The J segment lost 2 bases and the V segment lost 7 bases, leaving 5 bases of the junction unmatched. Looked up from germline, CDR1 is KGHDR and CDR2 is SFDVKD. The CDR3 contains 15 residues. In DNA, the CDR3 is TGTGCCACCAGAGGGGACAGGGTAGGCAATCAGCCCCAGCATTTT. Its protein product is CATRGDRVGNQPQHF.

The chain recombines TRBV6-4 with TRBJ1-6, with D unresolved. This CDR3 has 15 amino acids. V was pared by 6 bases and J by 0 bases, with 9 bases between. CDR1 is MRHNA and CDR2 is SNTAGT in the germline V gene. This CDR3 is CASREQSSYNSPLHF. The CDR3 DNA sequence: TGTGCCAGCAGAGAACAGAGCTCCTATAATTCACCCCTCCACTTT.

V and J are TRBV7-2 and TRBJ2-3, with D perhaps TRBD2 (6 bases). V was trimmed by 4 bases and J by 5 bases, leaving 13 bases between them. CDR3 length: 14 amino acids. Germline V CDR1 and CDR2: SGHTA, FQGNSA. CDR3 in amino acids: CASSSTIGGDTQYF. The CDR3 DNA is TGTGCCAGCAGCTCGACGATCGGGGGAGATACGCAGTATTTT.

The rearrangement uses TRBV5-1 and TRBJ1-3; D may be TRBD1 (6 bases). The CDR3 extends over 15 amino acids. V gave up 3 bases and J gave up 3 bases, with 13 bases separating them. Germline assignment: CDR1 SGHRS and CDR2 YFSETQ. Here the CDR3 DNA reads TGCGCCAGCAGCTCCTCTACAGGGAATGGAAACACCATATATTTT. The encoded protein is CASSSSTGNGNTIYF.

In its sample, this clone was seen once. The rearrangement uses TRBV7-3 and TRBJ1-1; D perhaps matches TRBD1 (5 bases). Germline V gene sequence: CDR1 SGHTA, CDR2 FQGTGA. This CDR3 has 14 residues. The ends were cut back, 1 base at V and 1 base at J, with 7 bases in the middle. In nucleotides, the CDR3 is TGTGCCAGCAGCTTAATGGGGGGGAACACTGAAGCTTTCTTT. As protein: CASSLMGGNTEAFF.

The chain uses TRBV29-1 and TRBJ1-6; unclear D gene. V lost 7 bases to trimming and J lost 0 bases, with 7 bases between them. From germline, CDR1 is SQVTM and CDR2 ANQGSEA. The CDR3 length is 13 residues. CDR3 DNA: TGCAGCGCAAGGAGCTCCTATAATTCACCCCTCCACTTT. Residues: CSARSSYNSPLHF. Complete variable domain (other parts from reference TRBV29-1 and TRBJ1-6): SAVISQKPSRDICQRGTSLTIQCQVDSQVTMMFWYRQQPGQSLTLIATANQGSEATYESGFVIDKFPISRPNLTFSTLTVSNMSPEDSSIYLCSARSSYNSPLHFGNGTRLTVT.

This clone was observed many times. This sequence joins TRBV27 and TRBJ2-4; 10 bases are a match to TRBD1. Germline CDR1 and CDR2: MNHEY and SMNVEV (reference sequence). CDR3 length: 14 residues. J lost 7 bases, V lost 3 bases, and 3 bases had no gene match. In DNA, the CDR3 is TGTGCCAGCAGTTTGAGGGGACAGGGGAACATTCAGTACTTC. Translating gives CASSLRGQGNIQYF.

This rearrangement joins TRBV29-1 to TRBJ2-1; possibly TRBD1 for D (6 bases). The ends were cut back, 1 base at V and 8 bases at J, with 15 bases in the middle. This CDR3 spans 14 amino acids. Germline values: CDR1 SQVTM, CDR2 ANQGSEA. CDR3 sequence (DNA): TGCAGCGTTGAAGGTGGGGCAGGGGTGGATGAGCAGTTCTTC. Translating gives CSVEGGAGVDEQFF.

This chain connects TRBV28 to TRBJ1-5, with 10 bases identical to TRBD1. Germline V gene data show CDR1 as MDHEN and CDR2 as SYDVKM. Germline trimming cut 7 bases from V and 0 bases from J; bases unmatched to any gene: 9. The CDR3 runs 17 residues. CDR3 in DNA: TGTGCCAGCATAAACCGGGACAGGGGATATAGCAATCAGCCCCAGCATTTT. This codes for CASINRDRGYSNQPQHF.

The rearrangement joins TRBV5-6 to TRBJ1-2, with D uncertain. The germline gives CDR1 SGHDT, CDR2 YYEEEE. The CDR3 covers 15 residues. V shed 0 bases and J shed 0 bases, with 9 bases lying between them. CDR3 coding DNA: TGTGCCAGCAGCTTGGCCTTTAGATCTAACTATGGCTACACCTTC. It yields the protein CASSLAFRSNYGYTF.

This clone turned up a few times. V and J are TRBV7-3 and TRBJ1-1; D gene unclear. This CDR3 region has 15 residues. CDR1 and CDR2 (germline): SGHTA, FQGTGA. Trimming shortened V by 2 bases and J by 4 bases, and 14 bases separated the two germline ends. In DNA form, the CDR3 reads TGTGCCAGCAGCTTATTAGGAGGCGGGAGCACTGAAGCTTTCTTT. Its translation is CASSLLGGGSTEAFF.

The chain has TRBV18 and TRBJ2-3; 12 bases are a match to TRBD2. The junction had 9 bases not matched to a gene; V was cut back by 3 bases and J by 2 bases. Germline lookup yields CDR1 KGHSH and CDR2 LQKENI. The CDR3 spans 18 residues. The DNA of the CDR3 is TGTGCCAGCTCACCTCTCCTCGGACTAGCGGGGCCCACAGATACGCAGTATTTT. This sequence encodes CASSPLLGLAGPTDTQYF.

The CDR3 protein is CASSSVSVREKLFF. In DNA, the CDR3 is TGTGCCAGCAGCTCGGTCTCTGTGAGGGAAAAACTGTTTTTT. This chain joins TRBV7-2 and TRBJ1-4; unclear D gene. The V end lost 4 bases, the J end lost 8 bases, and 14 bases lay between the germline ends. The CDR3 contains 14 residues. Germline V gene sequence: CDR1 SGHTA, CDR2 FQGNSA.

This clone has a handful of counts. The chain links TRBV5-1 to TRBJ2-7; possible D gene TRBD1, 7 bases. The CDR3 sequence is 16 residues long. Per germline, CDR1 SGHRS and CDR2 YFSETQ. V lost 1 base to trimming and J lost 1 base, with 15 bases between them. The CDR3 DNA sequence: TGCGCCAGCAGCTTGATTCCGGCAGGGGGGTCCTACGAGCAGTACTTC. It specifies CASSLIPAGGSYEQYF.

This clone was detected a few times. The chain is built from TRBV5-1 and TRBJ1-1, with TRBD1 as a possible D gene (6 bases). Between the trimmed V and J ends, which lost 0 bases and 2 bases, there was a span of 14 bases. Germline V gene data show CDR1 as SGHRS and CDR2 as YFSETQ. This CDR3 has 16 residues. CDR3 nucleotide sequence: TGCGCCAGCAGCTTGGATTCTCAGGGGTTCAACACTGAAGCTTTCTTT. Protein: CASSLDSQGFNTEAFF.

This clone appeared a few times. V is TRBV3-1 (or the pseudogene TRBV3-2) and J is TRBJ1-3; D is possibly TRBD1 (6 bases). V lost 1 base to trimming and J lost 1 base, with 14 bases between them. The CDR3 sequence is 17 residues long. In germline, CDR1 is LGHDT, CDR2 YNNKEL (reference sequence). CDR3 nucleotide sequence: TGTGCCAGCAGCCAAGGGGGATCTAGGGGGTCTGGAAACACCATATATTTT. Residues: CASSQGGSRGSGNTIYF.

The chain employs TRBV18 and TRBJ2-4, with D tentatively TRBD2 (5 bases). CDR1 and CDR2 (germline): KGHSH, LQKENI. The CDR3 totals 15 residues. Trimming cost V 1 base and J 2 bases, with 9 bases left between them. The CDR3 DNA reads as TGTGCCAGCTCACCACTCGAGGGCTCCAAAAACATTCAGTACTTC. Protein product: CASSPLEGSKNIQYF.

V is TRBV4-3 and J is TRBJ1-2; 7 bases are a match to TRBD1. Trimming removed 0 bases from V and 8 bases from J; junction bases left unmatched: 9. Germline CDR1 is LGHNA and CDR2 is YSLEER. CDR3 length: 15 amino acids. The CDR3 protein is CASSQDYQGDRGYTF. CDR3 nucleotide sequence: TGCGCCAGCAGCCAAGATTACCAGGGGGATCGGGGCTACACCTTC.

This chain links TRBV29-1 with TRBJ2-2, with 8 bases identical to TRBD1. Germline CDR1 reads SQVTM; CDR2 reads ANQGSEA. The CDR3 loop spans 18 amino acids. The junction had 18 bases not matched to a gene; V was cut back by 3 bases and J by 6 bases. The CDR3, as DNA: TGCAGCGTTGAGTTACGGACGCGCCCGGGACAGGTCGCCGGGGAGCTGTTTTTT. Translating gives CSVELRTRPGQVAGELFF.

The V and J genes are TRBV7-2 and TRBJ1-1; TRBD1 agrees at 7 bases. The CDR3 totals 12 residues. V gave up 5 bases and J gave up 10 bases; unmatched junction bases: 7. CDR1 is SGHTA and CDR2 is FQGNSA in the germline V gene. The CDR3 nucleotides read TGTGCCAGCAGCCTACAGGGGAGTCCAGCTTTCTTT. As protein: CASSLQGSPAFF.

This clone appeared a few times. The V gene is TRBV27, the J gene TRBJ2-1; D uncertain. The V gene's germline CDR1 is MNHEY and CDR2 SMNVEV (reference sequence). This CDR3 is 13 amino acids long. V dropped 2 bases and J dropped 8 bases, with 10 bases sitting between them. In DNA, the CDR3 is TGTGCCAGCAGTTTAAACGCCCCGGATGAGCAGTTCTTC. Amino acid sequence: CASSLNAPDEQFF.

This rearrangement joins TRBV10-2 to TRBJ2-6; TRBD1 might be the D (5 bases). Trimming stripped 5 bases from V and 0 bases from J, with 8 bases between. Germline values: CDR1 WSHSY, CDR2 SAAADI. This CDR3 region has 15 residues. The CDR3 DNA reads TGCGCCAGCAGTCGCGACAGCTCTGGGGCCAACGTCCTGACTTTC. Translating it yields CASSRDSSGANVLTF.

There are a few counts of this clone. V usage is TRBV2 and J usage is TRBJ2-1; D is possibly TRBD2 (6 bases). Trimming pared 7 bases from V and 8 bases from J, leaving 18 bases between. The germline CDR1 and CDR2 sequences are SNHLY and FYNNEI. This CDR3 is built from 14 residues. CDR3 residues: CASKVQTSSYEQFF. CDR3 nucleotides: TGTGCCAGCAAGGTGCAGACTAGTTCCTATGAGCAGTTCTTC.